These 21 T cell receptor beta chains share one sample of origin, sequenced in a study of T-cell reconstitution after alpha-beta-depleted transplantation in children. As it was prepared, the TCRbeta library received unique molecular identifiers. TCRdb used MiXCR to reprocess the PCR reads, holding one entry per CDR3 protein. The sample carries some 350,000 distinct CDR3 sequences, about a sixth recorded once. Specimen: PBMCs, mostly from graft donor cells, collected 360 days after TCRalphabeta/CD19-depleted stem cell transplant. The receptors stem from a male patient between 2 and 10 years old who had a stem cell transplant for acute lymphoblastic leukemia, so the T cells may come from the graft donor.

V is TRBV20-1 and J is TRBJ2-1, with no clear D. Trimming left V 3 bases short and J 0 bases short, with 18 bases between. The germline V gene encodes CDR1 DFQATT and CDR2 SNEGSKA (reference sequence). The CDR3 is 17 amino acids. This CDR3 reads CSARGYLRASSYNEQFF. CDR3 in DNA: TGCAGTGCTAGGGGTTACTTAAGGGCTAGCTCCTACAATGAGCAGTTCTTC.

The CDR3 sequence: CASSQARVYEQYF. In DNA form, the CDR3 reads TGTGCCAGCAGCCAAGCTCGAGTCTACGAGCAGTACTTC. This chain links TRBV4-2 with TRBJ2-7; D gene uncertain. V shed 1 base and J shed 3 bases, with 7 bases lying between them. Per germline, CDR1 LGHNA and CDR2 YNFKEQ. This CDR3 has 13 amino acids.

The CDR3 region has the DNA TGCGCCAGCAGCCAAGAAGGGGGCCTTCGCTACGAGCAGTACTTC. Residues: CASSQEGGLRYEQYF. The V call is TRBV4-1, the J call TRBJ2-7, with 7 bases matching TRBD1. This CDR3 is 15 amino acids long. Germline lookup yields CDR1 MGHRA and CDR2 YSYEKL. J lost 3 bases, V lost 0 bases, and 5 bases had no gene match.

The chain combines TRBV7-2 with TRBJ2-2; D unresolved. The CDR3 contains 14 residues. The ends were cut back, 5 bases at V and 6 bases at J, with 13 bases in the middle. CDR1 and CDR2 from the germline V gene are SGHTA and FQGNSA. CDR3 residues: CASSHPILAGELFF. The CDR3 DNA reads TGTGCCAGCAGCCACCCTATCTTGGCCGGGGAGCTGTTTTTT. Full variable domain (remainder filled in from reference TRBV7-2 and TRBJ2-2): GAGVSQSPSNKVTEKGKDVELRCDPISGHTALYWYRQSLGQGLEFLIYFQGNSAPDKSGLPSDRFSAERTGGSVSTLTIQRTQQEDSAVYLCASSHPILAGELFFGEGSRLTVL.

The chain joins TRBV6-1 to TRBJ2-7; D is possibly TRBD1 or TRBD2 (5 bases each). Per the germline V gene, CDR1 is MNHNS and CDR2 is SASEGT. V lost 6 bases, J lost 5 bases, and 14 bases lay in between. The CDR3 has 13 residues. Here the CDR3 reads CASRSEGLDEQYF. The CDR3 nucleotides are TGTGCCAGCAGGTCCGAGGGGTTGGACGAGCAGTACTTC.

At least ten counts were recorded for this clonotype. The J gene is TRBJ2-5, the V gene TRBV3-1; maybe TRBD1 (6 bases). The CDR3 is 15 residues long. Germline lookup yields CDR1 LGHDT and CDR2 YNNKEL (reference sequence). V dropped 1 base and J dropped 5 bases, with 14 bases sitting between them. The CDR3 DNA follows: TGTGCCAGCAGCCAAGTCGCAGGGGTAATGGAGACCCAGTACTTC. Translation: CASSQVAGVMETQYF.

This clonotype showed up just a few times. The rearrangement links TRBV6-5 to TRBJ2-5; the D gene could be TRBD1 or TRBD2 (5 bases each). Looked up from germline, CDR1 is MNHEY and CDR2 is SVGAGI. V lost 2 bases and J 3 bases, leaving 22 bases between the germline ends. The length of the CDR3 is 18 residues. For the CDR3, the DNA is TGTGCCAGCAGTTACCCGGAGTGGGGGAACGATGCGGAAGAGACCCAGTACTTC. Protein sequence: CASSYPEWGNDAEETQYF.

This clonotype appeared a few times. The V and J genes are TRBV15 and TRBJ2-3; D may be TRBD2 (6 bases). CDR1 and CDR2 from the germline V gene are LNHNV and YYDKDF (reference sequence). The CDR3 length is 16 residues. Trimming removed 5 bases at V and 2 bases at J, with 17 bases between. The CDR3 bases are TGTGCCACCAGCCCAACGTGGGTAGCGGTCACAGATACGCAGTATTTT. Amino acid sequence: CATSPTWVAVTDTQYF.

This clonotype was seen more than once but under ten times. The chain combines TRBV12-3 or TRBV12-4 with TRBJ2-1; TRBD2 might be the D (6 bases). Trimming took off 3 bases at V and 10 bases at J, with 13 bases between the two ends. This CDR3 spans 13 amino acids. The CDR3 bases are TGTGCCAGCAGTTTTAGGGTCGCGGGAGAGCAGTTCTTC. This sequence encodes CASSFRVAGEQFF.

This clonotype was seen only a few times. V gene TRBV12-3 or TRBV12-4 combines with J gene TRBJ2-2, with TRBD1 identical over 9 bases. The CDR3 is 16 amino acids. V trimming: 3 bases; J trimming: 6 bases; junction bases outside the gene matches: 8. The CDR3: CASSFNLRQGAGELFF. CDR3 DNA: TGTGCCAGCAGTTTCAATTTACGACAGGGGGCCGGGGAGCTGTTTTTT.

The rearrangement joins TRBV20-1 to TRBJ2-1; TRBD2 matches 11 bases. There are 18 residues in the CDR3. Unmatched junction bases numbered 11, after V lost 1 base and J lost 3 bases. CDR1 is DFQATT, CDR2 SNEGSKA, per germline (reference sequence). The CDR3 nucleotides are TGCAGTGCTAGAGGACTAGCGGGAAATGGGGGTTTCTACAATGAGCAGTTCTTC. This sequence encodes CSARGLAGNGGFYNEQFF.

This clonotype was found many times. V and J are TRBV12-3 or TRBV12-4 and TRBJ2-1; 8 nucleotides agree with TRBD2. CDR3 length: 15 residues. Trimming at V came to 6 bases and at J to 9 bases, leaving 13 bases not matched to a gene. The CDR3 loop reads CASSLGLVIPSEQFF. In DNA, the CDR3 is TGTGCCAGCAGCCTGGGACTAGTGATACCCAGTGAGCAGTTCTTC.

This sequence joins TRBV14 and TRBJ1-5, with D unresolved. This CDR3 comprises 18 residues. Deletions cut 0 bases from V and 1 base from J, with 16 bases between. Per germline, CDR1 SGHDN and CDR2 FVKESK. Here the CDR3 DNA reads TGTGCCAGCAGCCAAGAAATAGATCCCGGTGCAAGCAATCAGCCCCAGCATTTT. Translating gives CASSQEIDPGASNQPQHF. The full variable domain, in which reference TRBV14 and TRBJ1-5 provide the parts outside the CDR3, is EAGVTQFPSHSVIEKGQTVTLRCDPISGHDNLYWYRRVMGKEIKFLLHFVKESKQDESGMPNNRFLAERTGGTYSTLKVQPAELEDSGVYFCASSQEIDPGASNQPQHFGDGTRLSIL.

The CDR3 nucleotides are TGCAGCGTTGGGGAGGTGTACGAGCAGTACTTC. It is translated as CSVGEVYEQYF. The chain links TRBV29-1 to TRBJ2-7; maybe TRBD2 (6 bases). The V gene's germline CDR1 is SQVTM and CDR2 ANQGSEA. Trimming took 4 bases from V and 4 from J, leaving 8 bases between them. There are 11 residues in the CDR3.

The chain carries TRBV28 and TRBJ1-3; no firm D call. Trimming shortened V by 6 bases and J by 0 bases, and 21 bases separated the two germline ends. Germline V gene sequence: CDR1 MDHEN, CDR2 SYDVKM. CDR3 size: 18 residues. The CDR3 coding sequence is TGTGCCAGCAGCCGAATTCCCGGGCGCCCAGACTCTGGAAACACCATATATTTT. As protein: CASSRIPGRPDSGNTIYF.

The table lists this clonotype with many counts. This sequence joins TRBV20-1 and TRBJ2-7; 8 nucleotides align to TRBD2. CDR1 is DFQATT, CDR2 SNEGSKA, per germline (reference sequence). The V segment lost 6 bases and the J segment 3 bases; nucleotides outside the gene matches: 10. CDR3 length: 14 residues. CDR3 protein: CSATDPGRVYEQYF. The CDR3 DNA sequence: TGCAGTGCAACGGACCCCGGGAGGGTCTACGAGCAGTACTTC.

CDR3 bases: TGTGCCAGCAGTCGAAACGGACTCCCGAACACCGGGGAGCTGTTTTTT. Residues: CASSRNGLPNTGELFF. This chain connects TRBV6-2 or TRBV6-3 to TRBJ2-2; possibly TRBD2 for D (5 bases). Germline CDR1 is MNHEY and CDR2 is SVGEGT. The CDR3 has 16 amino acids. V lost 5 bases and J lost 0, with 13 bases in between.

This clonotype was seen at least ten times. This sequence joins TRBV20-1 and TRBJ2-7; a weak D match, TRBD1 (6 bases). V shed 6 bases and J shed 3 bases, with 18 bases lying between them. Germline V gives CDR1 DFQATT, CDR2 SNEGSKA (reference sequence). The CDR3 has 14 amino acids. The CDR3 DNA reads as TGCAGTGCCCTTGATCCGGACAGATTCTACGAGCAGTACTTC. This codes for CSALDPDRFYEQYF.

The rearrangement links TRBV28 to TRBJ1-5; 8 nucleotides agree with TRBD1. Germline CDR1 is MDHEN and CDR2 is SYDVKM. The junction had 14 bases not matched to a gene; V was cut back by 10 bases and J by 6 bases. The CDR3 loop spans 15 amino acids. This CDR3 reads CATTPHRQGTQPQHF. The CDR3, as DNA: TGTGCCACCACCCCACACCGACAGGGGACTCAGCCCCAGCATTTT. The whole variable domain, remainder taken from reference TRBV28 and TRBJ1-5, is DVKVTQSSRYLVKRTGEKVFLECVQDMDHENMFWYRQDPGLGLRLIYFSYDVKMKEKGDIPEGYSVSREKKERFSLILESASTNQTSMYLCATTPHRQGTQPQHFGDGTRLSIL.

The V and J genes are TRBV12-3 or TRBV12-4 and TRBJ2-7, with 7 positions matching TRBD1. The CDR3 has 14 amino acids. Trimming at V came to 5 bases and at J to 0 bases, leaving 4 bases not matched to a gene. CDR3 in DNA: TGTGCCAGCAGTCCCTGGACAGGCTCCTACGAGCAGTACTTC. Protein sequence: CASSPWTGSYEQYF.

The V and J genes are TRBV12-3 or TRBV12-4 and TRBJ2-7, with D unclear. The V end lost 1 base, the J end lost 4 bases, and 5 bases lay between the germline ends. The CDR3 has 12 amino acids. CDR3 region: CASSLVMYEQYF. The CDR3 DNA follows: TGTGCCAGCAGTTTAGTTATGTACGAGCAGTACTTC.